This TCR beta chain derives from a study of beta chain features in type 1 diabetes. Study-wide background: On cell yields, gender and age, patients and healthy donors were similar.

Cell sorting via CD45RO/CCR7/CD25/CD127/CD95/CD27 was performed to obtain CD4+ naive, central memory, regulatory and stem cell-like memory cells. All of the sorted populations showed purity greater than 95%. cDNA synthesis used the whole RNA isolate, giving expressed TCRB sequences. Libraries were prepared by immunoSEQ multiplex PCR; TCRdb keeps only in-frame clonotypes and omits some of them. The table lists 300,000 to 400,000 clones, over 9% of them singletons, with 0.45% to 0.65% in the top ten. This clone came up a few times. Its cognate antigen is unknown. Whole-study results and caveats: Among all four CD4+ subsets, Type 1 diabetes patients had TCRB CDR3s that were moderately but significantly shorter. The naive, central memory and Treg TCRB repertoires looked more alike in patients than they did in healthy donors.

CDR3 length: 18 amino acids. Germline trimming cut 5 bases from V and 2 bases from J; bases unmatched to any gene: 17. Germline lookup yields CDR1 SGHTA and CDR2 FQGNSA. Sequenced material: central memory CD4+ T cells from blood. This clonotype was obtained from a man aged 30 to 45 with type 1 diabetes. The V call is TRBV7-2, the J call TRBJ2-7, with 8 bases that match TRBD1. This chain's CDR3 is CASSPGQGRGSPTYEQYF. CDR3 nucleotide sequence: TGTGCCAGCAGCCCCGGACAGGGAAGGGGGAGCCCAACCTACGAGCAGTACTTC.